These T cell receptor beta chains were read from a single sample in a study of T cell changes during pregnancy in multiple sclerosis. Profiled with immunoSEQ multiplex PCR; TCRdb holds only in-frame clones, not every one. The table lists 70,000 to 80,000 clones, 80% to 95% of them singletons. The material sequenced was peripheral blood, taken after pregnancy. All receptors come from a female donor in good health, enrolled as a control in a pregnancy study. CDR3s include the opening cysteine and the closing phenylalanine or tryptophan. D genes are given only for firm matches. The listing skips clone size in some rows; elsewhere it reads once, few, many or a size class.

j_call d_call clone_size v_call cdr3_nt cdr3_aa
TRBJ2-6 . once TRBV28 TGTGCCTCTGCCCCAGGGTCTGGGGCCAACGTCCTGACTTTC CASAPGSGANVLTF
TRBJ1-1 . . TRBV25-1 TGTGCCAGCAGTGAATATGGGGGCGCGGGCAGATTAAACACTGAAGCTTTCTTT CASSEYGGAGRLNTEAFF
TRBJ2-1 . once TRBV9 TGTGCCAGCAGCACCCAACAGGGTATCGATGAGCAGTTCTTC CASSTQQGIDEQFF
TRBJ1-1 . once TRBV19 TGTGCCAGTAAGACTGGCTGGATCATGAACACTGAAGCTTTCTTT CASKTGWIMNTEAFF
TRBJ2-7 TRBD1 once TRBV28 TGTGCCAGCAGTTTCCGACAGGGGGCTCCCTACGAGCAGTACTTC CASSFRQGAPYEQYF
TRBJ1-3 . . TRBV15 TGTGCCACCAGCCAAGCAAGCTCTGGAAACACCATATATTTT CATSQASSGNTIYF
TRBJ2-7 . . TRBV5-1 TGCGCCAGCAGCTATGGGGGACTCTCCTACGAGCAGTACTTC CASSYGGLSYEQYF
TRBJ2-5 . . TRBV7-9 TGTGCCAGCAGCACCCGACTTGAAGAGACCCAGTACTTC CASSTRLEETQYF
TRBJ2-1 TRBD2 once TRBV14 TGTGCCAGCAGACAGAGTAGCGGGAGTTATGAGCAGTTCTTC CASRQSSGSYEQFF
TRBJ2-2 . . TRBV19 TGTGCCAGTAGTATAGACCCGGCGAACACCGGGGAGCTGTTTTTT CASSIDPANTGELFF
TRBJ2-7 TRBD2 . TRBV7-9 TGTGCCAGCAGTGGGACTAGCGGTACCTACGAGCAGTACTTC CASSGTSGTYEQYF
TRBJ2-1 TRBD2 . TRBV9 TGTGCCAGCAGCGAGGTCGGGACTAGCGGGAGCGGCCCCTACAATGAGCAGTTCTTC CASSEVGTSGSGPYNEQFF
TRBJ1-1 . . TRBV5-1 TGCGCCAGCAGCTTGGGGGGGGGACCAGCTTTCTTT CASSLGGGPAFF
TRBJ2-1 . . TRBV28 TGTGCCAGCACCCAAAGGACTGAAATAAATGAGCAGTTCTTC CASTQRTEINEQFF